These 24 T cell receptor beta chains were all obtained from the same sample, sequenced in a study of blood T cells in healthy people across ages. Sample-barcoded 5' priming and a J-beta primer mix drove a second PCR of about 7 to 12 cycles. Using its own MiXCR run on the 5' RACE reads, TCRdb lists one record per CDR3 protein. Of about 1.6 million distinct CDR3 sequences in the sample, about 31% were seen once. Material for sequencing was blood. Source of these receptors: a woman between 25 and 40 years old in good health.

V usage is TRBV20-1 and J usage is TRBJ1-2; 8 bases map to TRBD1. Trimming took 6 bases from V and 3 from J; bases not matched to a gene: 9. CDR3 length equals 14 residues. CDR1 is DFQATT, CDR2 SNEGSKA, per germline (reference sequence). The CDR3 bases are TGCAGTGCGAAAACAGGGGGGGAGGACTATGGCTACACCTTC. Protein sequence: CSAKTGGEDYGYTF.

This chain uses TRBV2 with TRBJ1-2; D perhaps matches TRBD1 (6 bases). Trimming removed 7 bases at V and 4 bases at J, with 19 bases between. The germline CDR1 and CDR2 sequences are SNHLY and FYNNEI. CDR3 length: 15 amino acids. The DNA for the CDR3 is TGTGCCAGCAACGTTGACAGGCGGGTATCCTATGGCTACACCTTC. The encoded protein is CASNVDRRVSYGYTF. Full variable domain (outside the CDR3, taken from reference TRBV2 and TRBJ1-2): EPEVTQTPSHQVTQMGQEVILRCVPISNHLYFYWYRQILGQKVEFLVSFYNNEISEKSEIFDDQFSVERPDGSNFTLKIRSTKLEDSAMYFCASNVDRRVSYGYTFGSGTRLTVV.

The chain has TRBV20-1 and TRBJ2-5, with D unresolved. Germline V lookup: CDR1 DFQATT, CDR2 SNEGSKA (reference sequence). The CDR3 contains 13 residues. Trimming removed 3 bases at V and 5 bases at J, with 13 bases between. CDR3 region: CSASLEATETQYF. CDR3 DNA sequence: TGCAGTGCTAGTCTTGAGGCGACGGAGACCCAGTACTTC.

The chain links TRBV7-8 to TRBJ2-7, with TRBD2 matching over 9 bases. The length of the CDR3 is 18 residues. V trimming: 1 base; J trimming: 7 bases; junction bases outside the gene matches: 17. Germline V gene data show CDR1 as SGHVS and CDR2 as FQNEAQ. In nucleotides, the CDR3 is TGTGCCAGCAGCTTAGACGAAAGCGGGGGGCTAGGTCCATGGGAGCAGTACTTC. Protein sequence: CASSLDESGGLGPWEQYF. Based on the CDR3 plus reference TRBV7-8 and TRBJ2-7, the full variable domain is GAGVSQSPRYKVAKRGQDVALRCDPISGHVSLFWYQQALGQGPEFLTYFQNEAQLDKSGLPSDRFFAERPEGSVSTLKIQRTQQEDSAVYLCASSLDESGGLGPWEQYFGPGTRLTVT.

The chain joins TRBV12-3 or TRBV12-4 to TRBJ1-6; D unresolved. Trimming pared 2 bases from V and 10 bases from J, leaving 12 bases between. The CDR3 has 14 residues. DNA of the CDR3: TGTGCCAGCAGTTTACTTTCGGAGGGATCACCCCTCCACTTT. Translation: CASSLLSEGSPLHF.

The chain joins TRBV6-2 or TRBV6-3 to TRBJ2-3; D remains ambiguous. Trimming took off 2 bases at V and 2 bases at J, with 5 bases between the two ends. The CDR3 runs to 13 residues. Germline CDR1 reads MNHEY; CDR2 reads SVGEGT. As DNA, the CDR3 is TGTGCCAGCAGTTACGGCGACACAGATACGCAGTATTTT. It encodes CASSYGDTDTQYF.

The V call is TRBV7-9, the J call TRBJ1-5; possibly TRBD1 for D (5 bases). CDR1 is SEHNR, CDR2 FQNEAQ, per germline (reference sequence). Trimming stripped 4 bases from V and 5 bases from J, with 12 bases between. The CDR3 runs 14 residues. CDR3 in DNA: TGTGCCAGCAGCTCGGGACCTGAATATCAGCCCCAGCATTTT. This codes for CASSSGPEYQPQHF. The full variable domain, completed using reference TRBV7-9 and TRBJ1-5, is DTGVSQNPRHKITKRGQNVTFRCDPISEHNRLYWYRQTLGQGPEFLTYFQNEAQLEKSRLLSDRFSAERPKGSFSTLEIQRTEQGDSAMYLCASSSGPEYQPQHFGDGTRLSIL.

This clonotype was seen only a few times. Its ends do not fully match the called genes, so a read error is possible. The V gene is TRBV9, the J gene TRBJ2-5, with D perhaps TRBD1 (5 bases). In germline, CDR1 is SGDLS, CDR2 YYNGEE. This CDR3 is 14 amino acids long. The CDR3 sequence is CASSSARAQGTQYF. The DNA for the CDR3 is TGTGCCAGCAGCTCAGCCAGGGCTCAAGGGACCCAGTACTTC.

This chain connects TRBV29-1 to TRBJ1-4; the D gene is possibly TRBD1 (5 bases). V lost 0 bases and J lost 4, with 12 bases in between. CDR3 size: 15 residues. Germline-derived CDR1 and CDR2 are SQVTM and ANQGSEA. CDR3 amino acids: CSVEDGRALNEKLFF. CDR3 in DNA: TGCAGCGTTGAAGATGGCAGGGCTCTTAATGAAAAACTGTTTTTT. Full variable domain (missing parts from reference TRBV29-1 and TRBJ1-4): SAVISQKPSRDICQRGTSLTIQCQVDSQVTMMFWYRQQPGQSLTLIATANQGSEATYESGFVIDKFPISRPNLTFSTLTVSNMSPEDSSIYLCSVEDGRALNEKLFFGSGTQLSVL.

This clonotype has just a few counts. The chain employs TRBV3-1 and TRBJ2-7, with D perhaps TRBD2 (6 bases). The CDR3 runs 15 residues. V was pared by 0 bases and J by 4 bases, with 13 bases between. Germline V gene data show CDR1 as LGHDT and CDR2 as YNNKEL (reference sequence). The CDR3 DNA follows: TGTGCCAGCAGCCAAGATCTAGCGCCTATATACGAGCAGTACTTC. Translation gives CASSQDLAPIYEQYF.

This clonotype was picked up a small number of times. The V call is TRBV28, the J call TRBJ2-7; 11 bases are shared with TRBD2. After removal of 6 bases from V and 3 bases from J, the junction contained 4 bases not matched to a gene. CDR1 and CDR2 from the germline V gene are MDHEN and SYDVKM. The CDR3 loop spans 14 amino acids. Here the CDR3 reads CASRASGRLYEQYF. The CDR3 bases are TGTGCCAGCAGAGCTAGCGGGAGGCTCTACGAGCAGTACTTC.

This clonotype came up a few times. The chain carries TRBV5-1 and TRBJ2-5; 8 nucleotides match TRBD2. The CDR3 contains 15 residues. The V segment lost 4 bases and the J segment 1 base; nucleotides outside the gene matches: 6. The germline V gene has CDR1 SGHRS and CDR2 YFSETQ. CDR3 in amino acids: CASSRTGTSQETQYF. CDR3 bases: TGCGCCAGCAGCAGAACCGGGACTAGCCAAGAGACCCAGTACTTC.

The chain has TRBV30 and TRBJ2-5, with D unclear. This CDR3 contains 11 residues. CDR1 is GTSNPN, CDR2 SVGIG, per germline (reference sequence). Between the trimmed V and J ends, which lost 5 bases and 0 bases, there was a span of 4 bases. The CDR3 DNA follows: TGTGCCTGGGCCGACCAAGAGACCCAGTACTTC. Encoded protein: CAWADQETQYF.

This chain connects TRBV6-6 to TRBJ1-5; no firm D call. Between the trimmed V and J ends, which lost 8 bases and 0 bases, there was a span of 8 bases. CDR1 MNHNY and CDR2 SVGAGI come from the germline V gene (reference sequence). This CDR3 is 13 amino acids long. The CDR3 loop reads CASQGYSNQPQHF. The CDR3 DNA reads TGTGCCAGCCAAGGATATAGCAATCAGCCCCAGCATTTT.

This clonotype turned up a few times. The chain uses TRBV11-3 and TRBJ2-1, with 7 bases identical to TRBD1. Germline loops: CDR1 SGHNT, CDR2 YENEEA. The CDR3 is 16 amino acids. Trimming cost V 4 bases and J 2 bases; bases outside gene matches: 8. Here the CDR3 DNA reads TGTGCCAGCAGCTCAGGCTTCGACAGGGCCTACAATGAGCAGTTCTTC. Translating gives CASSSGFDRAYNEQFF.

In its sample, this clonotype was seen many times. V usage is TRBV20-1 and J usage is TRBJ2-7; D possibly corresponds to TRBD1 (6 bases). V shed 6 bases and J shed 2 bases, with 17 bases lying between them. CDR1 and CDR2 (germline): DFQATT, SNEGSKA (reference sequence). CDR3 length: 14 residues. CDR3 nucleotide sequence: TGCAGTGCCCCCAAGTCAGGACAGCCCTACGAGCAGTACTTC. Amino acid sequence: CSAPKSGQPYEQYF.

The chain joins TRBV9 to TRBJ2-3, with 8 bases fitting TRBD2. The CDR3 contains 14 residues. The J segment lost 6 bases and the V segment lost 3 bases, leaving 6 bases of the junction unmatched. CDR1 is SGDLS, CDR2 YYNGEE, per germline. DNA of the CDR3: TGTGCCAGCAGCGCAGGTAGCGGGGCGGATACGCAGTATTTT. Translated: CASSAGSGADTQYF.

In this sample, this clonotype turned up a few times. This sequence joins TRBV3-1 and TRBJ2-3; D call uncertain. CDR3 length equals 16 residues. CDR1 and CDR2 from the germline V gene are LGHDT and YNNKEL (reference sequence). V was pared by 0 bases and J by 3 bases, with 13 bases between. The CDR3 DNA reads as TGTGCCAGCAGCCAAGAGCGGCGTACTAAAACAGATACGCAGTATTTT. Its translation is CASSQERRTKTDTQYF.

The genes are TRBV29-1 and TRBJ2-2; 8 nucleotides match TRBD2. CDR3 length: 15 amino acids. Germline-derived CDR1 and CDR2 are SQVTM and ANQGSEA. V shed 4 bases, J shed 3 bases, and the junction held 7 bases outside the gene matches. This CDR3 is CSVAVSGAYTGELFF. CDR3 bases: TGCAGCGTTGCGGTTAGCGGGGCATACACCGGGGAGCTGTTTTTT.

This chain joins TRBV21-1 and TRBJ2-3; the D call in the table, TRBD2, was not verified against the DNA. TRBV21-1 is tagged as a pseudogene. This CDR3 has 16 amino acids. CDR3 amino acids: CASGRDRASGEDTQYF. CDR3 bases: TGTGCCAGCGGCAGGGATCGGGCTAGCGGGGAGGATACGCAGTATTTT.

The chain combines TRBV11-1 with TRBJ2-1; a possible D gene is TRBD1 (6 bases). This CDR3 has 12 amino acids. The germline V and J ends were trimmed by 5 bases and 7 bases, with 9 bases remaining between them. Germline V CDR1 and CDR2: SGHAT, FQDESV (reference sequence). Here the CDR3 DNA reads TGTGCCAGCAGCCGGGGACAAAATGAGCAGTTCTTC. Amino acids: CASSRGQNEQFF.

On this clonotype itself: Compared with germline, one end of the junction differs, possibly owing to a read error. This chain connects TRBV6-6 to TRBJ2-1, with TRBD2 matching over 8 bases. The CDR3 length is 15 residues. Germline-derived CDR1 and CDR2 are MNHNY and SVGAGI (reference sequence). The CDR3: CVSSPLAGSIYEQFF. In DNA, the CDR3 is TGTGTCAGCAGTCCCTTAGCGGGAAGTATATATGAGCAGTTCTTC.

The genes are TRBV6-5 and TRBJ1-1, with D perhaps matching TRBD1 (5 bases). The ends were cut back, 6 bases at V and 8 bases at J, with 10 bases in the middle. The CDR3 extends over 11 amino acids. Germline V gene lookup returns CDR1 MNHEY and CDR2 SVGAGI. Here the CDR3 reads CASREGYEAFF. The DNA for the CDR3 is TGTGCCAGCAGAGAGGGGTACGAAGCTTTCTTT.

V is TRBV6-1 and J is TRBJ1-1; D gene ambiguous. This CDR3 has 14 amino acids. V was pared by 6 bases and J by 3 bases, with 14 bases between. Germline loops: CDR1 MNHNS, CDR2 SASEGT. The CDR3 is CASSSQVMDTEAFF. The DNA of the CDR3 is TGTGCCAGCAGCTCGCAGGTCATGGACACTGAAGCTTTCTTT.